These 19 T cell receptor beta chains originate from one sample sequenced in a study of shared clonotypes between healthy human individuals. The protocol was immunoSEQ multiplex PCR, while the TCRdb copy is restricted to in-frame clones and leaves out a portion. Among over 850,000 clones listed, around 78% were seen once. Material: memory CD4+ T cells from PBMCs. As to subset: CD45RA-negative fraction. These receptors were obtained from a man aged 18 to 30 in good health. Some clones in this sample may be carry-over from other donors' samples.

The gene calls are TRBV28 and TRBJ2-3; no firm D call. This CDR3 contains 14 residues. CDR1 and CDR2 (germline): MDHEN, SYDVKM. Trimming cost V 6 bases and J 7 bases, with 17 bases left between them. The chain's CDR3 is CASRASGNANTQYF. The CDR3 DNA follows: TGTGCCAGCAGGGCCTCCGGCAATGCTAATACGCAGTATTTT.

In the case of this clone: Different DNA sequences within this sample yield the same CDR3. The V and J genes are TRBV7-9 and TRBJ2-5, with TRBD2 identical over 8 bases. With 5 bases clipped from V and 4 bases from J, the junction kept 6 bases outside the gene matches. Per the germline V gene, CDR1 is SEHNR and CDR2 is FQNEAQ (reference sequence). CDR3 length: 14 residues. DNA of the CDR3: TGTGCCAGCAGCCCCGGGACTAGGGGAGAGACCCAGTACTTC. Translating gives CASSPGTRGETQYF.

This clone was seen once. At the DNA level, this CDR3 is encoded by other sequences in the same sample as well. The chain employs TRBV2 and TRBJ2-7; 7 nucleotides match TRBD2. Germline V gene lookup returns CDR1 SNHLY and CDR2 FYNNEI. V shed 8 bases, J shed 0 bases, and the junction held 4 bases outside the gene matches. CDR3 size: 13 residues. The CDR3: CASVGGSSYEQYF. The CDR3 nucleotides read TGTGCCAGCGTGGGGGGGAGCTCCTACGAGCAGTACTTC.

The chain joins TRBV5-1 to TRBJ2-3; either TRBD1 or TRBD2 may fit D (5 bases each). V gave up 6 bases and J gave up 1 base, with 15 bases separating them. This CDR3 spans 15 amino acids. Germline CDR1 and CDR2: SGHRS and YFSETQ. The CDR3, as DNA: TGCGCCAGCACGGTCCGAGGGGTAGGCACAGATACGCAGTATTTT. Translated: CASTVRGVGTDTQYF.

V gene TRBV7-9 combines with J gene TRBJ2-7; D is perhaps TRBD1 (7 bases). Trimming removed 5 bases at V and 0 bases at J, with 14 bases between. The CDR3 consists of 15 residues. The germline V gene has CDR1 SEHNR and CDR2 FQNEAQ (reference sequence). Here the CDR3 reads CASSGGGRDSYEQYF. CDR3 in DNA: TGTGCCAGCAGCGGAGGGGGCAGGGACTCCTACGAGCAGTACTTC.

This chain uses TRBV27 with TRBJ2-7; D is perhaps TRBD2 (6 bases). CDR3 size: 16 residues. V was pared by 6 bases and J by 2 bases, with 20 bases between. CDR1 is MNHEY and CDR2 is SMNVEV in the germline V gene (reference sequence). DNA of the CDR3: TGTGCCAGCAGCCTTAGATATGGGGAGGCAACCTACGAGCAGTACTTC. Amino acid sequence: CASSLRYGEATYEQYF.

The V and J genes are TRBV19 and TRBJ2-2; D ambiguous. CDR3 length equals 14 residues. Germline loops: CDR1 LNHDA, CDR2 SQIVND (reference sequence). Between the trimmed V and J ends, which lost 4 bases and 5 bases, there was a span of 11 bases. This CDR3 reads CASSTRVGTGELFF. In DNA, the CDR3 is TGTGCCAGTAGTACTCGAGTGGGGACCGGGGAGCTGTTTTTT. The full variable domain, rest sourced from reference TRBV19 and TRBJ2-2, is DGGITQSPKYLFRKEGQNVTLSCEQNLNHDAMYWYRQDPGQGLRLIYYSQIVNDFQKGDIAEGYSVSREKKESFPLTVTSAQKNPTAFYLCASSTRVGTGELFFGEGSRLTVL.

V gene TRBV7-9 combines with J gene TRBJ1-2; no definite D call. Germline CDR1 and CDR2: SEHNR and FQNEAQ (reference sequence). The length of the CDR3 is 14 residues. The ends were cut back, 5 bases at V and 0 bases at J, with 10 bases in the middle. CDR3 DNA: TGTGCCAGCAGCCCCGCGGCTACTAACTATGGCTACACCTTC. This encodes CASSPAATNYGYTF. The whole variable domain, remainder taken from reference TRBV7-9 and TRBJ1-2, is DTGVSQNPRHKITKRGQNVTFRCDPISEHNRLYWYRQTLGQGPEFLTYFQNEAQLEKSRLLSDRFSAERPKGSFSTLEIQRTEQGDSAMYLCASSPAATNYGYTFGSGTRLTVV.

V usage is TRBV19 and J usage is TRBJ1-3; TRBD1 matches at 9 bases. The ends lost 5 bases at V and 4 bases at J; junction bases unmatched: 6. The CDR3 has 15 residues. Germline lookup yields CDR1 LNHDA and CDR2 SQIVND (reference sequence). This CDR3 is CASSPTGGRGNTIYF. The CDR3 nucleotides read TGTGCCAGTAGTCCAACAGGGGGCAGAGGAAACACCATATATTTT.

The CDR3 DNA follows: TGTGCCAGCGGTCGACAGGCCGGGGAGCAGTACTTC. Protein product: CASGRQAGEQYF. The genes are TRBV2 and TRBJ2-7, with a possible D match to TRBD1 (6 bases). Germline loops: CDR1 SNHLY, CDR2 FYNNEI. This CDR3 is 12 amino acids long. The V end was cut by 8 bases, the J end by 7 bases, with 15 bases between.

The sample holds one count of this clone. In the same sample, other DNA sequences code for this CDR3. This chain joins TRBV5-4 and TRBJ2-1; 9 bases fit TRBD2. The ends lost 0 bases at V and 4 bases at J; junction bases unmatched: 2. Germline V gene data show CDR1 as SGHNT and CDR2 as YYREEE (reference sequence). The CDR3 consists of 15 residues. CDR3 amino acids: CASSLAGLAYNEQFF. The DNA of the CDR3 is TGTGCCAGCAGCTTGGCAGGACTAGCGTACAATGAGCAGTTCTTC.

The rearrangement links TRBV28 to TRBJ1-5, with D tentatively TRBD1 (5 bases). Germline V lookup: CDR1 MDHEN, CDR2 SYDVKM. This CDR3 is built from 17 residues. Trimming pared 7 bases from V and 3 bases from J, leaving 22 bases between. The CDR3 bases are TGTGCCAGCACCCCGCTAGGGGAATCTAGGTCCAATCAGCCCCAGCATTTT. Protein sequence: CASTPLGESRSNQPQHF.

This clone came up a few times. J is TRBJ1-1 and V is TRBV7-2; D is undetermined. The germline gives CDR1 SGHTA, CDR2 FQGNSA. The V end was cut by 5 bases, the J end by 5 bases, with 9 bases between. This CDR3 is 12 amino acids long. The CDR3 loop is CASSLYGTEAFF. Written as DNA, the CDR3 is TGTGCCAGCAGCCTATATGGGACTGAAGCTTTCTTT.

The J gene is TRBJ1-1, the V gene TRBV19, with D perhaps matching TRBD1 (5 bases). This CDR3 contains 13 residues. Germline CDR1 is LNHDA and CDR2 is SQIVND (reference sequence). The V and J ends lost 6 bases and 1 base respectively, with 9 bases between them. CDR3 bases: TGTGCCAGTAGGAGACAGACGAACACTGAAGCTTTCTTT. This sequence encodes CASRRQTNTEAFF.

This clone was detected a few times. Sequence at one end of the junction differs from germline and may be a read error. The chain recombines TRBV18 with TRBJ2-5, with D uncertain. CDR1 is KGHSH and CDR2 is LQKENI in the germline V gene. The CDR3 contains 14 residues. The CDR3 DNA sequence: TGTGCCAGCTCCCCACCCGCCTCTGTTGGGGACCAGTACTTC. Translating gives CASSPPASVGDQYF.

This rearrangement joins TRBV18 to TRBJ2-5; no definite D call. The V end lost 6 bases, the J end lost 5 bases, and 10 bases lay between the germline ends. The CDR3 loop spans 12 amino acids. Germline CDR1 KGHSH, CDR2 LQKENI. CDR3 in amino acids: CASSRRQETQYF. Written as DNA, the CDR3 is TGTGCCAGCTCCCGCCGCCAGGAGACCCAGTACTTC.

The chain carries TRBV20-1 and TRBJ1-1; D uncertain. This CDR3 is built from 11 residues. Germline V gene sequence: CDR1 DFQATT, CDR2 SNEGSKA (reference sequence). Deletions cut 5 bases from V and 3 bases from J, with 7 bases between. For the CDR3, the DNA is TGCAGTGCTCCGGTGGACACTGAAGCTTTCTTT. Translation: CSAPVDTEAFF.

V and J are TRBV5-4 and TRBJ2-5; weak D call: TRBD1 (5 bases). The CDR3 runs to 14 residues. Germline CDR1 and CDR2: SGHNT and YYREEE (reference sequence). The germline V and J ends were trimmed by 2 bases and 6 bases, with 14 bases remaining between them. CDR3 region: CASSFPQGGKTQYF. CDR3 coding DNA: TGTGCCAGCAGCTTCCCGCAGGGTGGGAAGACCCAGTACTTC.

This clone occurred a few times. The sample carries other DNA sequences with the same CDR3. V is TRBV18 and J is TRBJ1-5, with TRBD1 as a possible D gene (5 bases). CDR3 size: 16 residues. The V end was cut by 0 bases, the J end by 2 bases, with 11 bases between. The germline CDR1 and CDR2 sequences are KGHSH and LQKENI. The CDR3 nucleotides are TGTGCCAGCTCACCACCGGGGGGGTCAGGCAATCAGCCCCAGCATTTT. The encoded protein is CASSPPGGSGNQPQHF.